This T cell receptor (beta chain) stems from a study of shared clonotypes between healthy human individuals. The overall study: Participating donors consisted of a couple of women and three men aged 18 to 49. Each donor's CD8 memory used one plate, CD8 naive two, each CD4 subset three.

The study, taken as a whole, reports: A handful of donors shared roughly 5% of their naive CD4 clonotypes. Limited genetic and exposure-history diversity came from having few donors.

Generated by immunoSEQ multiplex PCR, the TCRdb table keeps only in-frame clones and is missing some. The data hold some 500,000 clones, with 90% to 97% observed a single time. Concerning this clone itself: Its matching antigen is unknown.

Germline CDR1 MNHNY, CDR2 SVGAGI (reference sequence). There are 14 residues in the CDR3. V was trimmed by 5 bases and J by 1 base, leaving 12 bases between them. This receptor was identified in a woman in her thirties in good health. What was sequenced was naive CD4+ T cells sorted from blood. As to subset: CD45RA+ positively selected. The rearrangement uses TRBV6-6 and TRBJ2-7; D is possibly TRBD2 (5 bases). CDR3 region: CASSLERSSYEQYF. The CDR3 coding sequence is TGTGCCAGCAGTCTCGAGCGGTCGTCCTACGAGCAGTACTTC.